This T cell receptor beta chain originates from a study of blood T cell repertoires in COVID-19. Study-level information: From T cells, B-cell-depleted T cells, or PBMCs came the material, which was cDNA or gDNA.

The V gene lost 0 bases and the J gene lost 4 bases, with 12 bases spanning the gap. There are 15 residues in the CDR3. The V gene's germline CDR1 is MNHEY and CDR2 SMNVEV (reference sequence). Exposed participants came across a COVID-19 case within 2 weeks before study entry. In the original workflow: Amplification of reference gene primers was used by the study to estimate nucleated cell counts. Profiled with immunoSEQ multiplex PCR; TCRdb holds only in-frame clones, not every one. V, J and clone size are taken as reported in that table, and D and trimming were inferred from the DNA itself. The profile covers roughly 400,000 clones, with about 88% appearing a single time and about 1.5% taken by the ten largest.

V usage is TRBV27 and J usage is TRBJ1-1; tentative D call: TRBD1 (5 bases). Material for sequencing was PBMCs or T cells enriched from blood (not recorded which). The TCR comes from a young woman who had been exposed to COVID-19. The CDR3 spells CASSLSTGGSTEAFF. CDR3 coding DNA: TGTGCCAGCAGTTTATCAACCGGGGGAAGCACTGAAGCTTTCTTT.